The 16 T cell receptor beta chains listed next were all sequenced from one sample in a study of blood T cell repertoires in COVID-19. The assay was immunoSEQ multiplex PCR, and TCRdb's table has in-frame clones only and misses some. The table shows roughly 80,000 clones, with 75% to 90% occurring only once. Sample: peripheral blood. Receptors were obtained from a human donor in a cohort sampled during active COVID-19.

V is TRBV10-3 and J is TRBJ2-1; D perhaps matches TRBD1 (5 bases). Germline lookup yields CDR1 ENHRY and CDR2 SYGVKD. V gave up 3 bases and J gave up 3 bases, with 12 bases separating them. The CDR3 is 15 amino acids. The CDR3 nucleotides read TGTGCCATCAGTGAAGCCCAGGGATTCTACAATGAGCAGTTCTTC. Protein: CAISEAQGFYNEQFF.

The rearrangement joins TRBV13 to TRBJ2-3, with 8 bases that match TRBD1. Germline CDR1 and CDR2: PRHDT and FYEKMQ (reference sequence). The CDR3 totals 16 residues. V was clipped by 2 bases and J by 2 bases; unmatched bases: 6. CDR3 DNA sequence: TGTGCCAGCAGCTTATCCAGACAGGGGTTCACAGATACGCAGTATTTT. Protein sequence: CASSLSRQGFTDTQYF. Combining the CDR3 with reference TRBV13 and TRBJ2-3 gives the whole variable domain AAGVIQSPRHLIKEKRETATLKCYPIPRHDTVYWYQQGPGQDPQFLISFYEKMQSDKGSIPDRFSAQQFSDYHSELNMSSLELGDSALYFCASSLSRQGFTDTQYFGPGTRLTVL.

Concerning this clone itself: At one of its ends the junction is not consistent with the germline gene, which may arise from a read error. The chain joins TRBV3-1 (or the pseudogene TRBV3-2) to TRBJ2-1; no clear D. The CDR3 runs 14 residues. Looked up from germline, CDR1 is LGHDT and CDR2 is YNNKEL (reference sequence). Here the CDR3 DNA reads TGTGCCAGCAGACAAGAGAGCTCCTACAATGAGCAGTTCTTC. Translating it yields CASRQESSYNEQFF.

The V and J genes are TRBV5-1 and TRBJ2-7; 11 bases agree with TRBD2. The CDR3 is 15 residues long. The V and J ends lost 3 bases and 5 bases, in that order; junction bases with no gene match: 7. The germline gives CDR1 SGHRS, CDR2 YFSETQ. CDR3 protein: CASSYTRLAGNEQYF. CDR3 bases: TGCGCCAGCAGCTATACACGACTAGCGGGGAACGAGCAGTACTTC. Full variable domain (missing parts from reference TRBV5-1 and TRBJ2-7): KAGVTQTPRYLIKTRGQQVTLSCSPISGHRSVSWYQQTPGQGLQFLFEYFSETQRNKGNFPGRFSGRQFSNSRSEMNVSTLELGDSALYLCASSYTRLAGNEQYFGPGTRLTVT.

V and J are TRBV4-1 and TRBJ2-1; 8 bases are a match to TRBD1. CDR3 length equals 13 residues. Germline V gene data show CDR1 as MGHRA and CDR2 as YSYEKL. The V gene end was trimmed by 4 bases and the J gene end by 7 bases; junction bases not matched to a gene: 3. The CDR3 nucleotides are TGCGCCAGCAGCCGCCAGGGGGCGAATGAGCAGTTCTTC. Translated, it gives CASSRQGANEQFF.

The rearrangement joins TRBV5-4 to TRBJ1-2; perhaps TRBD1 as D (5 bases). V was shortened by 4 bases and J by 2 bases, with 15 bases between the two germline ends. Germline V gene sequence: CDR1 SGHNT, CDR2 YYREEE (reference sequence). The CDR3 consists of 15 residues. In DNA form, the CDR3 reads TGTGCCAGCAGCCGTCTCGACTCAGGGAACTATGGCTACACCTTC. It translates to CASSRLDSGNYGYTF.

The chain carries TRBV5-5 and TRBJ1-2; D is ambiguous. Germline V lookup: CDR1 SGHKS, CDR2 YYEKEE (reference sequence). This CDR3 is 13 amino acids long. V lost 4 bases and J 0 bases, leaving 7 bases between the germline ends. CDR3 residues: CASSAAANYGYTF. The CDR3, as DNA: TGTGCCAGCAGCGCGGCCGCTAACTATGGCTACACCTTC. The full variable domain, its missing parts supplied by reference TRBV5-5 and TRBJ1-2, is DAGVTQSPTHLIKTRGQQVTLRCSPISGHKSVSWYQQVLGQGPQFIFQYYEKEERGRGNFPDRFSARQFPNYSSELNVNALLLGDSALYLCASSAAANYGYTFGSGTRLTVV.

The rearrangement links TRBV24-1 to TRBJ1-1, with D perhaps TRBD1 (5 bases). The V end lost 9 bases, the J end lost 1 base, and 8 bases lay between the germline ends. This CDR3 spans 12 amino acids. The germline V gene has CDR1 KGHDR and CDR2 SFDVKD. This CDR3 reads CATRQSNTEAFF. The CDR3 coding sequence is TGTGCCACCCGACAGTCGAACACTGAAGCTTTCTTT.

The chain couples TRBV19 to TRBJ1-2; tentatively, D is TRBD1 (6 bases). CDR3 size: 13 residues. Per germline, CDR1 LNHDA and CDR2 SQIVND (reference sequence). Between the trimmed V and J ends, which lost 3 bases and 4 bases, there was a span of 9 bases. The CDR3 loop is CASSIRTVYGYTF. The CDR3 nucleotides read TGTGCCAGTAGTATCCGGACAGTCTATGGCTACACCTTC.

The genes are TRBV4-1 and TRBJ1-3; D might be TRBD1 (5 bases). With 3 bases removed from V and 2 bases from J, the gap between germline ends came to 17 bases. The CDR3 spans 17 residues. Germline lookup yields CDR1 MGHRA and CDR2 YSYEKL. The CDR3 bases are TGCGCCAGCAGCCAGATCTTACAGGTTCTCGCTGGAAACACCATATATTTT. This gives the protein CASSQILQVLAGNTIYF.

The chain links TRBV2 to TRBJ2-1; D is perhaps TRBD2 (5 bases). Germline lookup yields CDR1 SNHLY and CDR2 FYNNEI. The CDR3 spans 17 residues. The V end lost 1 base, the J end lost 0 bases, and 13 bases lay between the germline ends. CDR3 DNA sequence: TGTGCCAGCAGTGAAGAGCCTTTAGCGAGCTCCTACAATGAGCAGTTCTTC. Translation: CASSEEPLASSYNEQFF.

This CDR3 reads CASSPQGTGDYGYTF. The CDR3 coding sequence is TGTGCCAGCTCACCACAGGGGACAGGGGACTATGGCTACACCTTC. The chain combines TRBV18 with TRBJ1-2; 10 bases line up with TRBD1. Germline CDR1 is KGHSH and CDR2 is LQKENI. V lost 1 base to trimming and J lost 3 bases; unmatched junction nucleotides: 2. CDR3 length: 15 amino acids.

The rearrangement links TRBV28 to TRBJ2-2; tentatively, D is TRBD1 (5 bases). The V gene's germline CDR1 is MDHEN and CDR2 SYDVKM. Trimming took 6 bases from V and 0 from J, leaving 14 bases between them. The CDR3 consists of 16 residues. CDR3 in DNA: TGTGCCAGCAGCCGACCCCTCAGGGCGAACACCGGGGAGCTGTTTTTT. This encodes CASSRPLRANTGELFF.

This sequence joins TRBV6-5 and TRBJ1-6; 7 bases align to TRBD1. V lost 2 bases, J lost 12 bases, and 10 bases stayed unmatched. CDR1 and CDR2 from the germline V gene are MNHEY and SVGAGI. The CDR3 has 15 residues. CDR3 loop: CASSYTSDRRQPLHF. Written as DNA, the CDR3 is TGTGCCAGCAGTTACACATCGGACAGGCGGCAACCCCTCCACTTT.

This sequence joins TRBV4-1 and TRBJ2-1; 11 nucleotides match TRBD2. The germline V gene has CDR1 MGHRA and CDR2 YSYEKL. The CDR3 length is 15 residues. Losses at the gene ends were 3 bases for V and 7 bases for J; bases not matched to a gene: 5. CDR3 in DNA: TGCGCCAGCAGCCAGGCTAGCGGGGGGACGAATGAGCAGTTCTTC. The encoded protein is CASSQASGGTNEQFF.

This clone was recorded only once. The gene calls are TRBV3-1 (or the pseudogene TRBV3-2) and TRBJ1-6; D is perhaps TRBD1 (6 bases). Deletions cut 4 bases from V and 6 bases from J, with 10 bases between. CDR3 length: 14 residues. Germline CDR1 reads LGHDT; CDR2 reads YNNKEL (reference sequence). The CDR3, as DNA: TGTGCCAGCAGCCGGGGGCAGGCTAATTCACCCCTCCACTTT. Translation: CASSRGQANSPLHF.